This is a list of T cell receptor beta chains from one sample in a study of CD8+ T cells in alopecia areata. Sequencing was performed with immunoSEQ multiplex PCR; in TCRdb, only in-frame clones are kept and a portion is missing. The sample lists roughly 230,000 clones; 43% were seen once. The sequences come from CD4+ T cells sorted from blood, collected at roughly week 36, from a patient treated with tofacitinib. The origin of the receptors is a human donor with alopecia areata. The CDR3 runs from the conserved cysteine through the conserved F or W. A D gene is named only where the DNA matches it firmly. The size of a clone is reported for some rows only, either as once, few or many, or as a class for expanded clones.

D	size	V	J	DNA	CDR3
-	-	TRBV29-1	TRBJ1-1	TGCAGCGTTGACCCCGGACGGGGGAACACTGAAGCTTTCTTT	CSVDPGRGNTEAFF
-	few	TRBV29-1	TRBJ2-2	TGCAGCGTTGACAATGGCAGGGGCACCGGGGAGCTGTTTTTT	CSVDNGRGTGELFF
TRBD2	-	TRBV9	TRBJ2-1	TGTGCCAGCAGCCTAGGACTAGCGATGTCCTACAATGAGCAGTTCTTC	CASSLGLAMSYNEQFF
-	-	TRBV19	TRBJ1-5	TGTGCCAGTACCGAGGGGCGACACCAGCCCCAGCATTTT	CASTEGRHQPQHF
-	-	TRBV4-2	TRBJ2-3	TGTGCCAGCAGCCAATCTTTCGATACGCAGTATTTT	CASSQSFDTQYF
-	-	TRBV6-5	TRBJ2-2	TGTGCCAGCAGTTTGACAGGGAGGGGCACCGGGGAGCTGTTTTTT	CASSLTGRGTGELFF
TRBD2	-	TRBV6-1	TRBJ2-7	TGTGCCAGCAGTGAAACCGGACTAGCTAACCGCTACGAGCAGTACTTC	CASSETGLANRYEQYF
-	-	TRBV30	TRBJ1-2	TGTGCCTGGAGTACCGGGGAGAACTATGGCTACACCTTC	CAWSTGENYGYTF
-	few	TRBV4-1	TRBJ1-1	TGCGCCAGCAGCCAAACGACAGGTGTGAACACTGAAGCTTTCTTT	CASSQTTGVNTEAFF
TRBD2	-	TRBV5-1	TRBJ2-1	TGCGCCAGCAGCCCGGGACTAGCGCGGGATGAGCAGTTCTTC	CASSPGLARDEQFF
-	few	TRBV20-1	TRBJ1-1	TGCAGTGCTAGAGATAACACTGAAGCTTTCTTT	CSARDNTEAFF
-	few	TRBV29-1	TRBJ1-3	TGCAGCGCAAATTACCACTCTGGAAACACCATATATTTT	CSANYHSGNTIYF
TRBD1	few	TRBV5-1	TRBJ2-3	TGCGCCAGCAGCTTTGGACAGGGCGGCGCAGATACGCAGTATTTT	CASSFGQGGADTQYF
-	-	TRBV29-1	TRBJ1-2	TGCAGCGCGGGAGGAGACTATGGCTACACCTTC	CSAGGDYGYTF
-	-	TRBV4-2	TRBJ1-2	TGTGCCAGCAGCCAAGATGTTTATGGCTACACCTTC	CASSQDVYGYTF
-	-	TRBV29-1	TRBJ1-3	TGCAGCGTTAGCGAGAGCTCTGGAAACACCATATATTTT	CSVSESSGNTIYF
-	-	TRBV11-3	TRBJ1-5	TGTGCCAGCAGCTTGAGAGGGAATCAGCCCCAGCATTTT	CASSLRGNQPQHF
-	-	TRBV30	TRBJ2-7	TGTGCCTGGAGTAGTGAAAGACAGTACTTC	CAWSSERQYF
TRBD2	-	TRBV5-1	TRBJ2-3	TGCGCCAGCAGCTTGCCTAGCGGGACATCCACAGATACGCAGTATTTT	CASSLPSGTSTDTQYF
-	few	TRBV15	TRBJ2-7	TGTGCCACCAGCACCCGGGGCAGAACGGCCTACGAGCAGTACTTC	CATSTRGRTAYEQYF
-	few	TRBV5-1	TRBJ2-2	TGCGCCAGCAGCATGGACAGTTACACCGGGGAGCTGTTTTTT	CASSMDSYTGELFF
-	few	TRBV28	TRBJ2-3	TGTGCCAGCAGTTTTTCATTTCAGGGAAGCACAGATACGCAGTATTTT	CASSFSFQGSTDTQYF
-	-	TRBV5-1	TRBJ2-7	TGCGCCAGCAGCTGGGGGACTTACCGAGACGAGCAGTACTTC	CASSWGTYRDEQYF
TRBD2	-	TRBV29-1	TRBJ2-1	TGCAGCGCAGAATTGGGACTAGCGGGAGTGGATGAGCAGTTCTTC	CSAELGLAGVDEQFF
-	few	TRBV6-1	TRBJ1-3	TGTGCCAGCGGGACCGATCTCGGAAACACCATATATTTT	CASGTDLGNTIYF
-	-	TRBV2	TRBJ2-7	TGTGCCAGCAGTGGCCTTTCCGAGCAGTACTTC	CASSGLSEQYF
-	few	TRBV6-5	TRBJ2-7	TGTGCCAGCAGCCCCGCACGGGGATACGAGCAGTACTTC	CASSPARGYEQYF
-	few	TRBV6-5	TRBJ1-1	TGTGCCAGCAGTTACTCGGGTCACCGCATGAACACTGAAGCTTTCTTT	CASSYSGHRMNTEAFF
-	-	TRBV27	TRBJ2-7	TGTGCCAGCAGTCCCCGACAGGCTCTTCTGTACTTC	CASSPRQALLYF
-	few	TRBV19	TRBJ1-5	TGTGCCAGTAAATACCTCAATCAGCCCCAGCATTTT	CASKYLNQPQHF
TRBD1	-	TRBV6-5	TRBJ2-1	TGTGCCAGCAGGGGGACAGGGGACTACAATGAGCAGTTCTTC	CASRGTGDYNEQFF
-	-	TRBV6-5	TRBJ1-2	TGTGCCAGCAGCTCTGGACGGAACTATGGCTACACCTTC	CASSSGRNYGYTF
-	-	TRBV11-2	TRBJ2-3	TGTGCCAGCAGCTTCGGTCTTTCTCTCGCAGGCACAGATACGCAGTATTTT	CASSFGLSLAGTDTQYF
-	once	TRBV20-1	TRBJ2-1	TGCAGTGCTATTTTCAATGAGCAGTTCTTC	CSAIFNEQFF
-	-	TRBV30	TRBJ1-5	TGTGCCTGGAGTGTAAACAGGCTGGATCAGCCCCAGCATTTT	CAWSVNRLDQPQHF
TRBD1	-	TRBV29-1	TRBJ2-1	TGCAGCGTTCTTGAGGGGGCATCGGGGAAAAGCTCCTACAATGAGCAGTTCTTC	CSVLEGASGKSSYNEQFF
TRBD2	few	TRBV29-1	TRBJ2-1	TGCAGCGTGGGACAAGGGCGGCGGGAGGGCCCCCAGTTCTTC	CSVGQGRREGPQFF
-	-	TRBV5-1	TRBJ2-6	TGCGCCAGCAGCCGGACACAAGGTAGCTCTGGGGCCAACGTCCTGACTTTC	CASSRTQGSSGANVLTF
-	-	TRBV29-1	TRBJ2-3	TGCAGCGCCAGGACCAGCACAGATACGCAGTATTTT	CSARTSTDTQYF
-	-	TRBV19	TRBJ1-5	TGTGCCAGCACCCCGGGAAGACCAAATCAGCCCCAGCATTTT	CASTPGRPNQPQHF
-	-	TRBV5-1	TRBJ2-3	TGCGCCAGCAGCTTAGATCCTCAGCGATCTGATACGCAGTATTTT	CASSLDPQRSDTQYF
-	-	TRBV5-1	TRBJ2-2	TGCGCCAGCAGCTTGGCTAAGACCGGGGAGCTGTTTTTT	CASSLAKTGELFF
-	-	TRBV14	TRBJ2-3	TGTGCCAGCAGCCAAGTGCAGGGGATGGATACGCAGTATTTT	CASSQVQGMDTQYF
TRBD2	-	TRBV7-2	TRBJ2-7	TGTGCCAGCACCAAAGGCGGCGGGAGCTCCTACGAGCAGTACTTC	CASTKGGGSSYEQYF
-	many	TRBV4-2	TRBJ2-5	TGTGCCAGCAGCCAGTCAGGGACGGAGACCCAGTACTTC	CASSQSGTETQYF
-	few	TRBV6-1	TRBJ2-6	TGTGCCAGCAGTCCGGAAAGCTCTGGGGCCAACGTCCTGACTTTC	CASSPESSGANVLTF
TRBD2	-	TRBV7-2	TRBJ2-1	TGTGCCAGCAGCTTAGGGCTAGCGGGAGACAATGAGCAGTTCTTC	CASSLGLAGDNEQFF
-	-	TRBV4-3	TRBJ1-4	TGCGCCAGCAGCAAGAGAACCACAGGGTCAGGTAATGAAAAACTGTTTTTT	CASSKRTTGSGNEKLFF
-	-	TRBV30	TRBJ2-7	TGTGCCTGTTATGTCCGGGGGAGGAGGGACGAGCAGTACTTC	CACYVRGRRDEQYF
-	-	TRBV30	TRBJ1-2	TGTGCCTGGAGCGCACTTAAGGGACCGGCCGCAGCTGGCTACACCTTC	CAWSALKGPAAAGYTF
TRBD2	-	TRBV25-1	TRBJ2-5	TGTGCCAGCAGTGCTCCCGGGACTAGCGGGAGTTACGCCCAGTACTTC	CASSAPGTSGSYAQYF
-	few	TRBV7-9	TRBJ2-7	TGTGCCAGCAGCTTCCCCACGGGGGACGAGCAGTACTTC	CASSFPTGDEQYF
-	-	TRBV18	TRBJ2-1	TGTGCCAGCTCACCAATGGCGGTAAACAATGAGCAGTTCTTC	CASSPMAVNNEQFF
-	-	TRBV23-1	TRBJ2-1	TGCGCCAGCAGTCAACCAGGGATGAATGAGCAGTTCTTC	CASSQPGMNEQFF
-	-	TRBV5-4	TRBJ2-1	TGTGCCAGCAGCTTGACCAGGGCCCCCCAAGGGGAGCAGTTCTTC	CASSLTRAPQGEQFF